This entry concerns a single TCR beta chain. These data belong to a study of blood T cell repertoires in COVID-19. Method: immunoSEQ multiplex PCR; TCRdb's copy keeps in-frame clones and lacks some. The sample contains about 370,000 clones, nearly 90% of which appear only once. The receptor was derived from a man aged 18-30 years with active or convalescent COVID-19. The sequencing input was peripheral blood.

CDR3 bases: TGTGCCAGCAGCTTAGGCGGGGGGCTTCGTTCCTACGAGCAGTACTTC. Its protein is CASSLGGGLRSYEQYF. The chain combines TRBV11-1 with TRBJ2-7, with TRBD2 matching over 8 bases. In germline, CDR1 is SGHAT, CDR2 FQDESV (reference sequence). The CDR3 length is 16 residues. J gave up 1 base and V 1 base, and 6 bases lay outside the gene matches.